The 17 T cell receptor beta chains in this list originate from one sample, sequenced in a study of OX40 agonist ivuxolimab in advanced cancers. The method was immunoSEQ multiplex PCR; TCRdb's version includes in-frame clones alone and lacks a portion of them. Among tens of thousands of clones, about 80% were seen once, and the ten largest hold 1.2%. This material consisted of CD4+ or CD8+ T cells sorted from blood, taken in a trial of the OX40 agonist ivuxolimab. The source is an adult with an advanced solid tumor such as melanoma, head and neck, liver or kidney cancer.

The gene calls are TRBV15 and TRBJ2-7, with 9 bases identical to TRBD2. In germline, CDR1 is LNHNV, CDR2 YYDKDF (reference sequence). The CDR3 covers 17 residues. The J segment lost 7 bases and the V segment lost 2 bases, leaving 15 bases of the junction unmatched. In DNA form, the CDR3 reads TGTGCCACCAGCAGACCCCCCGGGACTAGCACATTCTTTGAGCAGTACTTC. It encodes CATSRPPGTSTFFEQYF.

The chain uses TRBV30 and TRBJ1-5; 10 bases map to TRBD1. The CDR3 has 14 amino acids. In germline, CDR1 is GTSNPN, CDR2 SVGIG (reference sequence). Trimming cost V 3 bases and J 6 bases; bases outside gene matches: 5. The CDR3 protein is CAWSPGQGFQPQHF. As DNA, the CDR3 is TGTGCCTGGAGCCCGGGACAGGGGTTTCAGCCCCAGCATTTT.

This clone was seen only a few times. The chain carries TRBV2 and TRBJ1-2; D remains ambiguous. V was trimmed by 2 bases and J by 8 bases, leaving 18 bases between them. The V gene's germline CDR1 is SNHLY and CDR2 FYNNEI. The CDR3 has 15 residues. CDR3 amino acids: CASSETRNGAGGYTF. The CDR3 DNA follows: TGTGCCAGCAGTGAAACCCGGAACGGAGCGGGCGGCTACACCTTC.

The chain links TRBV12-5 to TRBJ2-2; D might be TRBD2 (6 bases). Per the germline V gene, CDR1 is LGHNT and CDR2 is FRNRAP. The CDR3 consists of 17 residues. V was clipped by 6 bases and J by 4 bases, with 21 bases between them. Here the CDR3 DNA reads TGTGCTAGTGGCCCATCGAGAAGGGACTGGGTCACCGGGGAGCTGTTTTTT. Protein sequence: CASGPSRRDWVTGELFF.

The rearrangement joins TRBV6-5 to TRBJ2-3; D possibly corresponds to TRBD2 (7 bases). There are 15 residues in the CDR3. CDR1 and CDR2 from the germline V gene are MNHEY and SVGAGI. V gave up 10 bases and J gave up 2 bases, with 19 bases separating them. The CDR3 protein is CATTERGGFTDTQYF. CDR3 in DNA: TGTGCCACCACGGAGCGCGGGGGCTTCACAGATACGCAGTATTTT.

V and J are TRBV6-1 and TRBJ1-3; D perhaps matches TRBD1 (5 bases). V was pared by 6 bases and J by 2 bases, with 11 bases between. Germline V CDR1 and CDR2: MNHNS, SASEGT. This CDR3 contains 14 residues. CDR3 sequence reads: CASRLGDPGNTIYF. Here the CDR3 DNA reads TGTGCCAGCAGGCTGGGGGACCCTGGAAACACCATATATTTT.

The chain has TRBV9 and TRBJ1-1; D is unclear. The V and J ends lost 0 bases and 2 bases respectively, with 11 bases between them. The CDR3 runs 15 residues. In germline, CDR1 is SGDLS, CDR2 YYNGEE. The CDR3 loop is CASSVGLEINTEAFF. In DNA form, the CDR3 reads TGTGCCAGCAGCGTAGGGTTGGAAATAAACACTGAAGCTTTCTTT. Filled out from reference TRBV9 and TRBJ1-1, the complete variable domain reads DSGVTQTPKHLITATGQRVTLRCSPRSGDLSVYWYQQSLDQGLQFLIQYYNGEERAKGNILERFSAQQFPDLHSELNLSSLELGDSALYFCASSVGLEINTEAFFGQGTRLTVV.

The gene calls are TRBV4-2 and TRBJ2-5; TRBD2 agrees at 13 bases. Germline loops: CDR1 LGHNA, CDR2 YNFKEQ. The junction had 7 bases not matched to a gene; V was cut back by 5 bases and J by 1 base. The CDR3 runs 17 residues. CDR3 DNA sequence: TGTGCCAGCAGCTGGGGACTAGCGGGGCTAGGCCAAGAGACCCAGTACTTC. Translation gives CASSWGLAGLGQETQYF.

The chain uses TRBV5-3 and TRBJ2-3, with D possibly TRBD2 on 6 matching bases. TRBV5-3 has ORF status, its function being uncertain. The V and J ends lost 10 bases and 3 bases respectively, with 21 bases between them. The CDR3 covers 15 residues. The CDR3 loop is CALSTRRRGTDTQYF. Here the CDR3 DNA reads TGTGCCCTGTCAACCCGTCGGCGGGGAACAGATACGCAGTATTTT.

This chain joins TRBV11-3 and TRBJ2-3; D not certain. The germline V and J ends were trimmed by 2 bases and 4 bases, with 4 bases remaining between them. Germline CDR1 SGHNT, CDR2 YENEEA. The CDR3 runs to 12 residues. Here the CDR3 DNA reads TGTGCCAGCAGCTTAAGATCAGATACGCAGTATTTT. Protein sequence: CASSLRSDTQYF.

The V and J genes are TRBV5-1 and TRBJ2-2, with 9 positions matching TRBD1. Germline V lookup: CDR1 SGHRS, CDR2 YFSETQ. The CDR3 totals 16 residues. With V trimmed by 2 bases and J by 3 bases, 5 bases remained unmatched. The CDR3 protein is CASSFGTGQYTGELFF. CDR3 bases: TGCGCCAGCAGCTTCGGGACAGGGCAATACACCGGGGAGCTGTTTTTT. The full variable domain, in which reference TRBV5-1 and TRBJ2-2 provide the parts outside the CDR3, is KAGVTQTPRYLIKTRGQQVTLSCSPISGHRSVSWYQQTPGQGLQFLFEYFSETQRNKGNFPGRFSGRQFSNSRSEMNVSTLELGDSALYLCASSFGTGQYTGELFFGEGSRLTVL.

This clone was seen more than once but under ten times. This rearrangement joins TRBV4-3 to TRBJ1-3, with a possible D match to TRBD1 (5 bases). The V end was cut by 1 base, the J end by 3 bases, with 16 bases between. Germline-derived CDR1 and CDR2 are LGHNA and YSLEER. The CDR3 spans 17 residues. CDR3 bases: TGCGCCAGCAGCCAAGTGGTCCAGGGCACGGGTGGAAACACCATATATTTT. Amino acid sequence: CASSQVVQGTGGNTIYF.

The chain carries TRBV29-1 and TRBJ2-1; the D gene could be TRBD1 or TRBD2 (6 bases each). The V end was cut by 6 bases, the J end by 11 bases, with 23 bases between. Germline values: CDR1 SQVTM, CDR2 ANQGSEA. This CDR3 region has 14 residues. Here the CDR3 DNA reads TGCAGCGTGTCTGCTCGAGGGGGGCAACATAAGCAGTTCTTC. Translated, it gives CSVSARGGQHKQFF.

This chain uses TRBV21-1 with TRBJ1-6; TRBD1 was called by the table and not checked on the DNA. TRBV21-1 is described as a pseudogene. CDR3 length: 14 amino acids. The CDR3 nucleotides read TGTGCCAGCAGCCGGGACAGACTTAATTCACCCCTCCACTTT. It translates to CASSRDRLNSPLHF.

The chain carries TRBV27 and TRBJ1-4; possibly TRBD1 for D (6 bases). The CDR3 is made up of 17 amino acids. Germline CDR1 is MNHEY and CDR2 is SMNVEV (reference sequence). Trimming cost V 5 bases and J 8 bases, with 24 bases left between them. CDR3 nucleotide sequence: TGTGCCAGCAGTCCTAGGGCAGGGGCCAAGAGGGGCGAAAAACTGTTTTTT. Protein: CASSPRAGAKRGEKLFF.

The V call is TRBV5-8, the J call TRBJ1-4; D is ambiguous. The CDR3 totals 15 residues. V shed 0 bases and J shed 0 bases, with 6 bases lying between them. CDR1 and CDR2 (germline): SGHTS, YDEGEE. The CDR3 DNA sequence: TGTGCCAGCAGCTTGGAAGATACAACTAATGAAAAACTGTTTTTT. This translates into CASSLEDTTNEKLFF.

DNA for the CDR3: TGTGCCAGCACACAGATTGGGGAAAAACTGTTTTTT. This translates into CASTQIGEKLFF. This chain connects TRBV2 to TRBJ1-4, with no clear D. The V end was cut by 7 bases, the J end by 8 bases, with 11 bases between. Germline V gene data show CDR1 as SNHLY and CDR2 as FYNNEI. CDR3 length: 12 residues. Together with reference TRBV2 and TRBJ1-4, the CDR3 gives the full variable domain: EPEVTQTPSHQVTQMGQEVILRCVPISNHLYFYWYRQILGQKVEFLVSFYNNEISEKSEIFDDQFSVERPDGSNFTLKIRSTKLEDSAMYFCASTQIGEKLFFGSGTQLSVL.